What follows describes a single TCR beta chain. This clonotype showed up many times. Its cognate antigen has yet to be identified. No base quality information exists; no much larger clone differs at one position. This entry is derived from a study of identical twins (dated by TCRdb to 2016 to 2018). Regarding the research as a whole: The study deep-sequenced TCR alpha and beta repertoires from monozygotic twins, unrelated adults of various ages and cord blood to test whether fetal clonotypes persist. To rule out contamination, replicate twin experiments were performed at different times with different library preparation protocols. The research as a whole found: Conclusions relied on cross-sectional statistical analysis, since the same donors could not be followed over many years. Compared with coincidental sharing between unrelated individuals, an excess of low generation-probability sequences was observed among out-of-frame TCR alpha sequences shared between twins. Abundant cord blood beta clonotypes carried fewer insertions; young adult naive repertoires showed a weaker similar trend, while memory repertoires showed none. The excess sharing between twins in beta out-of-frame sequences was weaker because fewer shared sequences reduced the signal-to-noise ratio. Recombination models systematically underestimated out-of-frame TCR alpha sharing in monozygotic twins but agreed with sharing between unrelated individuals. Invariant T cells such as MAIT and iNKT could partly confound zero-insertion analyses, although diverse VJ usage argued against such confounding for most clonotypes.

To prepare the library, 5' RACE was applied. Sequenced on an Illumina HiSeq 2000. Template switching added a universal primer binding site, and the final cDNA carried a unique molecular identifier that allowed TCR cDNA molecules to be counted accurately. Specific primers in the conserved constant-segment region were used to synthesize first-strand cDNA for the TCR alpha and beta chains. To control for contamination, every cDNA library was double barcoded, receiving both a SMART-Mk sample barcode and Illumina barcodes. Two successive PCR steps introduced TruSeq adapter sequences along with Illumina sample barcodes. The Illumina HiSeq platform was used with custom primers to sequence TCR alpha and beta cDNA libraries. The study's own analysis went as follows. Raw reads were processed with MiGEC to extract unique molecular identifiers, and MiXCR was used to determine CDR3 positions. Recombination models were inferred per individual with the repgenHMM and IGoR tools using an EM algorithm. The analysis of shared clonotypes was done with the tcR package in R, with sharing normalized by the product of cloneset sizes. To study raw recombination free of thymic and clonal selection effects, out-of-frame nonproductive sequences were analyzed. TCRdb reanalyzed the raw reads on its own, using fastp at Q25 for trimming and MiXCR for clone calling, and kept in-frame beta chains. Rows matching on CDR3 protein sequence are summarized as one entry with the most common DNA and genes. These V and J calls derive from TCRdb rather than the authors' analysis. The sample yields approximately 620,000 distinct CDR3 sequences; 8.6% were counted once. 0.98% of the sample goes to the ten largest clones.

The germline V gene (reference sequence) gives CDR1 as DFQATT and CDR2 as SNEGSKA. From the cysteine up to the phenylalanine, the CDR3 has a length of 15 residues. Kept here is only the CDR3 DNA, which spans 45 bases and is read in frame from base 1. Trimming at the junction amounts to 6 bases on V and 4 bases on J, and the germline ends lie 20 bases apart. All donors were healthy Caucasians. The twin cohort consisted of three pairs of female monozygotic twins, all aged about 18 to 29 years. The RNA used for TCR libraries was isolated from peripheral blood mononuclear cells. In addition, the sample was reused for a study of yellow fever vaccine responses in identical twins. The second source states: The T cell response to vaccination in identical twins was reported by the authors to appear partly convergent and partly personalized. In the study, vaccine-responding T cell clones were precisely tracked in identical twins.

The origin of this receptor is a young woman in good health. The rearrangement combines TRBV20-1 with TRBJ2-3; the D gene cannot be resolved reliably. The sequencing input was PBMCs. CDR3 sequence: CSANEGEQLADTQYF. The DNA sequence reads TGCAGTGCAAATGAAGGAGAGCAGTTGGCAGATACGCAGTATTTT.